This entry lists 30 T cell receptor beta chains sequenced from one sample in a study of Graves' ophthalmopathy and Graves' hyperthyroidism. Scientists amplified the TCR beta CDR3 regions from RNA transcripts. RT-PCR with HTBI primers came first, then second-round multiplex PCR. TCRdb passed the multiplex PCR reads through MiXCR, listing each CDR3 protein once. The data contain 350,000 to 400,000 distinct CDR3 sequences, over 15% of them singletons. Sequenced: peripheral blood. These receptors all stem from a woman younger than 35 with stable Graves' hyperthyroidism.

V gene TRBV10-3 combines with J gene TRBJ1-5; 11 bases are shared with TRBD1. This CDR3 has 15 residues. CDR1 is ENHRY and CDR2 is SYGVKD in the germline V gene. V gave up 4 bases and J gave up 6 bases; unmatched junction bases: 5. CDR3 nucleotides: TGTGCCATCAGTGTGGACAGGGGGCTAGGTCAGCCCCAGCATTTT. This translates into CAISVDRGLGQPQHF.

This clonotype was detected many times. V and J are TRBV4-1 and TRBJ1-2; D might be TRBD1 (6 bases). Germline loops: CDR1 MGHRA, CDR2 YSYEKL. The CDR3 has 15 amino acids. Between the trimmed V and J ends, which lost 0 bases and 1 base, there was a span of 9 bases. This chain's CDR3 is CASSQEGQLNYGYTF. CDR3 sequence (DNA): TGCGCCAGCAGCCAAGAAGGACAGCTTAACTATGGCTACACCTTC.

This clonotype has ten or more counts. The genes are TRBV6-2 or TRBV6-3 and TRBJ2-7; D not resolved. CDR1 is MNHEY and CDR2 is SVGEGT in the germline V gene. The CDR3 runs to 13 residues. The germline V and J ends were trimmed by 5 bases and 11 bases, with 19 bases remaining between them. The CDR3 protein is CASSPSPAGTEYF. The CDR3 DNA is TGTGCCAGCAGTCCGTCCCCGGCAGGAACGGAGTACTTC.

This clonotype was counted at least ten times. The genes are TRBV20-1 and TRBJ2-7; possible D gene TRBD2, 5 bases. V was clipped by 4 bases and J by 5 bases, with 12 bases between them. The CDR3 contains 12 residues. CDR1 is DFQATT and CDR2 is SNEGSKA in the germline V gene (reference sequence). The CDR3 sequence is CSAKASIDEQYF. The CDR3 nucleotides read TGCAGTGCTAAGGCTAGCATCGACGAGCAGTACTTC.

This clonotype turned up a few times. This chain uses TRBV5-1 with TRBJ2-7; D possibly matches TRBD1 or TRBD2 (5 bases each). V was shortened by 4 bases and J by 2 bases, with 16 bases between the two germline ends. This CDR3 is built from 15 residues. Germline V gene lookup returns CDR1 SGHRS and CDR2 YFSETQ. CDR3 coding DNA: TGCGCCAGCAGCCTCTCAGGGATGGGAGCCTACGAGCAGTACTTC. This sequence encodes CASSLSGMGAYEQYF.

The rearrangement joins TRBV20-1 to TRBJ1-5; D is ambiguous. Deletions cut 5 bases from V and 15 bases from J, with 26 bases between. Germline V gene sequence: CDR1 DFQATT, CDR2 SNEGSKA (reference sequence). The CDR3 contains 14 residues. DNA of the CDR3: TGCAGTGCTGGAAACGGTGTAGGCAATCAGCCTCTGCATTTT. It is translated as CSAGNGVGNQPLHF.

The rearrangement joins TRBV7-9 to TRBJ1-1; D possibly corresponds to TRBD1 (6 bases). Trimming shortened V by 8 bases and J by 0 bases, and 13 bases separated the two germline ends. Per germline, CDR1 SEHNR and CDR2 FQNEAQ (reference sequence). This CDR3 spans 14 amino acids. CDR3 bases: TGTGCCAGCTGCCAGACAGGCATGAACACTGAAGCTTTCTTT. This sequence encodes CASCQTGMNTEAFF.

There are many counts of this clonotype. The chain carries TRBV2 and TRBJ1-1, with 7 positions matching TRBD1. The V and J ends lost 4 bases and 0 bases, in that order; junction bases with no gene match: 5. The germline V gene has CDR1 SNHLY and CDR2 FYNNEI. The CDR3 has 15 amino acids. CDR3 DNA sequence: TGTGCCAGCAGTGGATGGGACAGCTTGAACACTGAAGCTTTCTTT. It is translated as CASSGWDSLNTEAFF.

This clonotype was seen repeatedly, ten times or more. The genes are TRBV9 and TRBJ1-1; perhaps TRBD1 as D (5 bases). Per germline, CDR1 SGDLS and CDR2 YYNGEE. The CDR3 runs 17 residues. The V end was cut by 2 bases, the J end by 3 bases, with 20 bases between. CDR3 DNA: TGTGCCAGCAGCGTGGGGGGAGCTGACTCCTACGACACTGAAGCTTTCTTT. Residues: CASSVGGADSYDTEAFF.

This clonotype was counted at least ten times. This chain joins TRBV11-2 and TRBJ2-2; weak D call: TRBD1 (5 bases). This CDR3 is 14 amino acids long. V was cut by 7 bases and J by 4 bases, with 13 bases left in between. The germline V gene has CDR1 SGHAT and CDR2 FQNNGV. CDR3 residues: CASTLERGTGELFF. As DNA, the CDR3 is TGTGCCAGCACCCTTGAAAGGGGCACCGGGGAGCTGTTTTTT.

CDR3 region: CASSLKGTKGARDYGYTF. CDR3 nucleotides: TGTGCCAGCAGCTTAAAAGGGACGAAGGGGGCTCGCGACTATGGCTACACCTTC. The rearrangement joins TRBV11-1 to TRBJ1-2; 7 nucleotides line up with TRBD1. V lost 2 bases and J lost 3; bases outside the gene matches: 15. Germline V gene data show CDR1 as SGHAT and CDR2 as FQDESV (reference sequence). This CDR3 spans 18 amino acids. The full variable domain, its missing parts supplied by reference TRBV11-1 and TRBJ1-2, is EAEVAQSPRYKITEKSQAVAFWCDPISGHATLYWYRQILGQGPELLVQFQDESVVDDSQLPKDRFSAERLKGVDSTLKIQPAELGDSAMYLCASSLKGTKGARDYGYTFGSGTRLTVV.

The genes are TRBV14 and TRBJ1-1, with D tentatively TRBD1 (5 bases). V was pared by 4 bases and J by 9 bases, with 21 bases between. The CDR3 length is 15 residues. The germline V gene has CDR1 SGHDN and CDR2 FVKESK. CDR3 sequence: CASSLNVGVGGQAFF. The DNA for the CDR3 is TGTGCCAGCAGCCTCAATGTTGGCGTGGGGGGTCAAGCTTTCTTT.

This clonotype was recorded at least ten times. The gene calls are TRBV5-1 and TRBJ1-2, with unresolved D. CDR1 and CDR2 from the germline V gene are SGHRS and YFSETQ. V lost 4 bases, J lost 1 base, and 14 bases lay in between. This CDR3 has 15 amino acids. The CDR3 coding sequence is TGCGCCAGCAGCCCTTCGAATCCCCTTAACTATGGCTACACCTTC. Translated: CASSPSNPLNYGYTF.

The chain joins TRBV12-3 or TRBV12-4 to TRBJ2-2, with 9 bases identical to TRBD1. The CDR3 length is 16 residues. The V segment lost 5 bases and the J segment 4 bases; nucleotides outside the gene matches: 8. CDR3 in DNA: TGTGCCAGCAGTCCCGGGCGGACAGGGGTCACCGGGGAGCTGTTTTTT. Encoded protein: CASSPGRTGVTGELFF.

This clonotype was observed many times. The chain has TRBV20-1 and TRBJ2-7, with D perhaps TRBD1 or TRBD2 (5 bases each). The CDR3 is 15 residues long. Germline CDR1 and CDR2: DFQATT and SNEGSKA (reference sequence). Trimming cost V 1 base and J 0 bases, with 13 bases left between them. The CDR3 loop reads CSARGGGPSSYEQYF. CDR3 DNA sequence: TGCAGTGCTAGAGGTGGGGGACCGAGCTCCTACGAGCAGTACTTC.

This clonotype was observed at least ten times. In nucleotides, the CDR3 is TGTGCCACCAGCAAGGGTATGAACACTGAAGCTTTCTTT. Translating gives CATSKGMNTEAFF. The chain combines TRBV15 with TRBJ1-1, with D unclear. The germline V gene has CDR1 LNHNV and CDR2 YYDKDF (reference sequence). The V end lost 4 bases, the J end lost 0 bases, and 6 bases lay between the germline ends. This CDR3 is built from 13 residues. Complete variable domain (other parts from reference TRBV15 and TRBJ1-1): DAMVIQNPRYQVTQFGKPVTLSCSQTLNHNVMYWYQQKSSQAPKLLFHYYDKDFNNEADTPDNFQSRRPNTSFCFLDIRSPGLGDTAMYLCATSKGMNTEAFFGQGTRLTVV.

There are many counts of this clonotype. The genes are TRBV6-2 or TRBV6-3 and TRBJ2-7, with unresolved D. This CDR3 has 12 amino acids. Germline-derived CDR1 and CDR2 are MNHEY and SVGEGT. Deletions cut 2 bases from V and 9 bases from J, with 11 bases between. The CDR3 DNA follows: TGTGCCAGCAGTTACGTCGGCGAGGTGCAGTACTTC. This encodes CASSYVGEVQYF.

This clonotype has only a few counts. This rearrangement joins TRBV18 to TRBJ2-2, with 8 positions matching TRBD1. The CDR3 loop spans 15 amino acids. Trimming cost V 1 base and J 5 bases; bases outside gene matches: 3. The germline CDR1 and CDR2 sequences are KGHSH and LQKENI. The CDR3 reads CASSPRQGLTGELFF. In DNA form, the CDR3 reads TGTGCCAGCTCACCACGACAGGGGCTGACCGGGGAGCTGTTTTTT.

The table lists this clonotype with a few counts. The rearrangement joins TRBV20-1 to TRBJ1-6; 7 nucleotides match TRBD1. This CDR3 is built from 15 residues. The germline gives CDR1 DFQATT, CDR2 SNEGSKA (reference sequence). The junction had 1 base not matched to a gene; V was cut back by 2 bases and J by 0 bases. DNA of the CDR3: TGCAGTGCTAGACCAGGGGGCTCCTATAATTCACCCCTCCACTTT. Encoded protein: CSARPGGSYNSPLHF.

Many counts were recorded for this clonotype. The J gene is TRBJ1-5, the V gene TRBV20-1; TRBD1 aligns across 7 bases. Germline CDR1 DFQATT, CDR2 SNEGSKA (reference sequence). The length of the CDR3 is 14 residues. V dropped 4 bases and J dropped 0; count of bases not matched to a gene: 3. As DNA, the CDR3 is TGCAGTGCTATACAGGGGAATAGCAATCAGCCCCAGCATTTT. Its translation: CSAIQGNSNQPQHF.

As for this clonotype: This may be a read error: a much more frequent sequence differs by one nucleotide. The genes are TRBV20-1 and TRBJ1-1; tentatively, D is TRBD1 (5 bases). Per the germline V gene, CDR1 is DFQATT and CDR2 is SNEGSKA (reference sequence). This CDR3 spans 13 amino acids. The CDR3 sequence: CTAPTGERAEAFF. CDR3 nucleotides: TGCACTGCTCCGACGGGGGAGCGTGCTGAAGCTTTCTTT.

There are many counts of this clonotype. The chain joins TRBV12-3 or TRBV12-4 to TRBJ1-2; 7 nucleotides agree with TRBD1. Trimming removed 6 bases from V and 7 bases from J; junction bases left unmatched: 14. The CDR3 extends over 15 amino acids. The CDR3 DNA follows: TGTGCCAGCAGCCCTCCCTCCCAGGGGGTCCTTGGCTACACCTTC. It is translated as CASSPPSQGVLGYTF.

The rearrangement joins TRBV12-3 or TRBV12-4 to TRBJ1-3; D gene uncertain. Trimming removed 6 bases at V and 0 bases at J, with 12 bases between. The CDR3 spans 15 residues. The CDR3 protein is CASRTRAFSGNTIYF. The CDR3 coding sequence is TGTGCCAGCAGAACGCGGGCATTCTCTGGAAACACCATATATTTT.

The table lists this clonotype with many counts. The chain carries TRBV27 and TRBJ1-2, with 7 bases matching TRBD1. CDR3 length: 13 amino acids. CDR1 MNHEY and CDR2 SMNVEV come from the germline V gene (reference sequence). V lost 10 bases and J lost 7; bases outside the gene matches: 12. The CDR3 region is CATKAGRGSGYTF. CDR3 DNA sequence: TGTGCCACCAAGGCTGGCAGGGGGTCTGGCTACACCTTC.

Many counts were recorded for this clonotype. The chain has TRBV9 and TRBJ2-3; D is possibly TRBD1 (5 bases). CDR1 and CDR2 (germline): SGDLS, YYNGEE. This CDR3 comprises 15 residues. Trimming stripped 3 bases from V and 0 bases from J, with 11 bases between. The CDR3 protein is CASSAQGSSTDTQYF. The CDR3 nucleotides are TGTGCCAGCAGCGCCCAGGGTAGTAGCACAGATACGCAGTATTTT.

This clonotype was counted between two and nine times. The chain links TRBV27 to TRBJ2-6; D unresolved. The CDR3 has 17 residues. Trimming left V 5 bases short and J 0 bases short, with 14 bases between. Per the germline V gene, CDR1 is MNHEY and CDR2 is SMNVEV (reference sequence). The CDR3 region is CASSLRTGPSGANVLTF. The CDR3 DNA sequence: TGTGCCAGCAGTCTCCGAACTGGGCCCTCTGGGGCCAACGTCCTGACTTTC.

The V gene is TRBV24-1, the J gene TRBJ2-2; D is ambiguous. The length of the CDR3 is 14 residues. Germline CDR1 is KGHDR and CDR2 is SFDVKD. V was shortened by 5 bases and J by 11 bases, with 17 bases between the two germline ends. In nucleotides, the CDR3 is TGTGCCACCAGTGCCAGAACGAACACCGATGAGCTGTTTTTT. Translated, it gives CATSARTNTDELFF.

V is TRBV3-1 and J is TRBJ2-3, with D possibly being TRBD2 (7 bases). Germline V CDR1 and CDR2: LGHDT, YNNKEL (reference sequence). The CDR3 has 18 amino acids. Trimming stripped 3 bases from V and 6 bases from J, with 25 bases between. CDR3 protein: CASSHQGDRRGPLDTQYF. The CDR3 DNA reads as TGTGCCAGCAGCCATCAAGGCGATCGGCGGGGGCCTTTGGATACGCAGTATTTT.

This clonotype came up many times. The V and J genes are TRBV12-3 or TRBV12-4 and TRBJ1-2; D is undetermined. The CDR3 contains 12 residues. V lost 3 bases and J 8 bases, leaving 10 bases between the germline ends. The CDR3 coding sequence is TGTGCCAGCAGTTTCGAGCGACGGGGCTACACCTTC. Translated: CASSFERRGYTF.

This clonotype showed up just a few times. The rearrangement uses TRBV3-1 and TRBJ1-1, with D unresolved. This CDR3 has 17 residues. V was clipped by 4 bases and J by 0 bases, with 18 bases between them. CDR1 and CDR2 from the germline V gene are LGHDT and YNNKEL (reference sequence). CDR3 in DNA: TGTGCCAGCAGCCCAAAAAACCCAGGATGGATGAACACTGAAGCTTTCTTT. It yields the protein CASSPKNPGWMNTEAFF.